These T cell receptor beta chains were read from a single sample in a study of OX40 agonist ivuxolimab in advanced cancers. Here immunoSEQ multiplex PCR was the method, and the copy in TCRdb shows in-frame clones only, minus some. The sample has 35,000 or so clones, roughly 82% seen once; the top ten hold under 2%. Sample: CD4+ or CD8+ T cells sorted from blood, taken in a trial of the OX40 agonist ivuxolimab. All receptors come from an adult with an advanced solid tumor such as melanoma, head and neck, liver or kidney cancer. CDR3s include the opening cysteine and the closing phenylalanine or tryptophan. A D gene is named only where the DNA matches it firmly. The size field is filled for only some rows; it gives once, few, many or a size class.

- TRBJ1-2 once TRBV7-2 CASSPTGPWDGYTF TGTGCCAGCAGCCCCACAGGGCCGTGGGATGGCTACACCTTC
TRBD2 TRBJ2-3 - TRBV15 CATSREGLAGGPTTDTQYF TGTGCCACCAGCAGAGAAGGACTAGCGGGGGGGCCCACCACAGATACGCAGTATTTT
- TRBJ2-7 - TRBV6-5 CASRKGQSSYEQYF TGTGCCAGCAGAAAAGGACAGAGCTCCTACGAGCAGTACTTC
TRBD1 TRBJ1-2 - TRBV5-1 CASSLYRGRGYTF TGCGCCAGCAGCCTCTACAGGGGGCGCGGCTACACCTTC
- TRBJ2-7 - TRBV7-2 CASSLDLGAYEQYF TGTGCCAGCAGCTTAGATCTGGGGGCCTACGAGCAGTACTTC
- TRBJ1-2 - TRBV7-2 CASSEGVYGYTF TGTGCCAGCAGCGAGGGAGTTTATGGCTACACCTTC
- TRBJ1-4 - TRBV6-6 CASSRQGNEKLFF TGTGCCAGCAGTCGGCAGGGTAATGAAAAACTGTTTTTT
- TRBJ2-5 - TRBV7-3 CASSLMAASGGTQYF TGTGCCAGCAGCTTAATGGCAGCCTCCGGGGGGACCCAGTACTTC
TRBD1 TRBJ2-2 - TRBV19 CASSGTGVTGELFF TGTGCCAGTAGTGGGACAGGGGTCACCGGGGAGCTGTTTTTT
- TRBJ1-4 - TRBV19 CASSSGLNEKLFF TGTGCCAGTAGCTCGGGGCTTAATGAAAAACTGTTTTTT
TRBD1 TRBJ1-2 - TRBV19 CASSIDRTGGGGYTF TGTGCCAGTAGTATAGATAGGACAGGGGGCGGTGGCTACACCTTC
- TRBJ2-7 - TRBV11-2 CASSLDGHEQYF TGTGCCAGCAGCTTAGACGGGCACGAGCAGTACTTC
TRBD1 TRBJ1-4 few TRBV29-1 CSGGTGNEKLFF TGCAGCGGCGGGACAGGGAATGAAAAACTGTTTTTT
- TRBJ1-6 - TRBV19 CASSIGAYNSPLHF TGTGCCAGTAGTATAGGAGCTTATAATTCACCCCTCCACTTT
- TRBJ1-4 - TRBV7-2 CASSLGGGEKLFF TGTGCCAGCAGCTTAGGGGGAGGAGAAAAACTGTTTTTT
- TRBJ2-1 - TRBV9 CASSANRVDNEQFF TGTGCCAGCAGCGCAAACAGGGTAGACAATGAGCAGTTCTTC
TRBD2 TRBJ2-7 - TRBV10-2 CASTGGQSYEQYF TGCGCCAGCACGGGGGGGCAATCCTACGAGCAGTACTTC
TRBD2 TRBJ2-3 - TRBV11-3 CASSLGSSGGPSDTQYF TGTGCCAGCAGCTTAGGCTCTAGCGGGGGGCCATCAGATACGCAGTATTTT
- TRBJ2-5 - TRBV15 CATSRDLGVGPQYF TGTGCCACCAGCAGAGATCTAGGGGTCGGGCCCCAGTACTTC
TRBD1 TRBJ2-2 - TRBV11-2 CASSLDGTGHGELFF TGTGCCAGCAGCTTAGACGGGACAGGGCACGGGGAGCTGTTTTTT
- TRBJ1-2 - TRBV19 CASSIAPGGGYGYTF TGTGCCAGTAGTATAGCCCCCGGGGGCGGCTATGGCTACACCTTC
TRBD1 TRBJ1-2 - TRBV27 CASSKTGGAGYGYTF TGTGCCAGCAGTAAGACAGGGGGCGCGGGATATGGCTACACCTTC
- TRBJ2-5 - TRBV11-1 CASSYERTVETQYF TGTGCCAGCAGCTATGAAAGAACGGTGGAGACCCAGTACTTC
TRBD1 TRBJ1-1 - TRBV15 CATSRDTGVNTEAFF TGTGCCACCAGCAGAGATACAGGGGTGAACACTGAAGCTTTCTTT
- TRBJ1-4 few TRBV19 CASSQRGYNEKLFF TGTGCCAGTAGCCAAAGGGGGTATAATGAAAAACTGTTTTTT
- TRBJ1-6 - TRBV6-5 CASSYSLGGSPLHF TGTGCCAGCAGTTACTCCTTGGGTGGTTCACCCCTCCACTTT
TRBD1 TRBJ2-2 - TRBV7-3 CASRHSEQGQRSTGELFF TGTGCCAGCAGACATTCCGAACAGGGGCAGCGAAGCACCGGGGAGCTGTTTTTT
- TRBJ1-5 medium-sized TRBV6-5 CASSKSGGGQPQHF TGTGCCAGCAGTAAATCAGGTGGCGGTCAGCCCCAGCATTTT
- TRBJ2-3 - TRBV7-2 CASSSRQSFTDTQYF TGTGCCAGCAGCTCCCGACAGAGTTTCACAGATACGCAGTATTTT
- TRBJ1-5 medium-sized TRBV9 CASSNIDGYNQPQHF TGTGCCAGCAGCAATATCGACGGGTACAATCAGCCCCAGCATTTT
TRBD1 TRBJ2-5 - TRBV5-4 CASSLGAETGGETQYF TGTGCCAGCAGCTTGGGGGCTGAGACAGGGGGGGAGACCCAGTACTTC
TRBD1 TRBJ2-3 once TRBV7-9 CASSLRRTGSTDTQYF TGTGCCAGCAGCTTACGGCGGACAGGGAGCACAGATACGCAGTATTTT
- TRBJ1-1 - TRBV29-1 CSVAPKLTGGYTEAFF TGCAGCGTTGCCCCGAAATTGACAGGAGGCTACACTGAAGCTTTCTTT
TRBD2 TRBJ2-3 - TRBV7-2 CASSLGTSGGTDTQYF TGTGCCAGCAGCTTGGGGACTAGCGGGGGCACAGATACGCAGTATTTT
- TRBJ2-4 few TRBV7-2 CASSLVPRGDIQYF TGTGCCAGCAGCTTAGTGCCCCGCGGGGACATTCAGTACTTC
- TRBJ2-5 - TRBV30 CAWSVVLGETQYF TGTGCCTGGAGTGTGGTTCTTGGAGAGACCCAGTACTTC
- TRBJ1-4 - TRBV7-9 CASSPGIPNEKLFF TGTGCCAGCAGCCCTGGGATCCCTAATGAAAAACTGTTTTTT
- TRBJ2-1 - TRBV21-1 CARSPWEGEQFF TGTGCCAGGAGCCCTTGGGAGGGTGAGCAGTTCTTC
- TRBJ2-5 once TRBV6-6 CASSYGDRKKETQYF TGTGCCAGCAGTTACGGAGACAGAAAGAAAGAGACCCAGTACTTC
TRBD1 TRBJ1-5 - TRBV23-1 CASRPGGGNQPQHF TGCGCCAGCAGACCAGGGGGTGGCAATCAGCCCCAGCATTTT
TRBD1 TRBJ1-2 few TRBV6-1 CASRDRAYGYTF TGTGCCAGCCGGGACAGGGCTTATGGCTACACCTTC
- TRBJ2-7 - TRBV18 CASSPSRGALKREQYF TGTGCCAGCTCACCATCCAGGGGGGCTCTGAAACGGGAGCAGTACTTC
- TRBJ1-2 - TRBV2 CASSEDVGIRGYTF TGTGCCAGCAGTGAAGATGTGGGGATTCGTGGCTACACCTTC
- TRBJ2-5 - TRBV7-2 CASARGVRQETQYF TGTGCCAGCGCAAGGGGAGTCAGACAAGAGACCCAGTACTTC
- TRBJ1-4 - TRBV5-4 CASRTATNEKLFF TGTGCCAGCCGGACGGCAACTAATGAAAAACTGTTTTTT
- TRBJ2-7 - TRBV7-2 CASSPSPMVGEQYF TGTGCCAGCAGCCCCTCCCCGATGGTGGGCGAGCAGTACTTC
- TRBJ2-2 - TRBV7-6 CASSLSVQGVGELFF TGTGCCAGCAGCTTAAGCGTACAGGGAGTCGGGGAGCTGTTTTTT
- TRBJ1-1 - TRBV19 CASSTVGDTEAFF TGTGCCAGTAGTACAGTAGGGGATACTGAAGCTTTCTTT
- TRBJ2-7 - TRBV6-1 CASSEGGWQYF TGTGCCAGCAGTGAAGGGGGATGGCAGTACTTC
- TRBJ2-7 - TRBV11-2 CASSLAPYEQYF TGTGCCAGCAGCTTAGCCCCCTACGAGCAGTACTTC
- TRBJ2-7 once TRBV11-2 CASSYRNEQYF TGTGCCAGCAGCTACCGAAACGAGCAGTACTTC
- TRBJ2-3 - TRBV10-2 CASRGGDVTQYF TGCGCCAGCCGCGGAGGCGACGTTACGCAGTATTTT
- TRBJ1-2 - TRBV5-1 CASSSQGNPANYGYTF TGCGCCAGCAGCTCACAGGGAAACCCAGCTAACTATGGCTACACCTTC
- TRBJ2-5 - TRBV5-1 CASSLARVNPRETQYF TGCGCCAGCAGCTTGGCCAGGGTCAACCCCAGGGAGACCCAGTACTTC
TRBD1 TRBJ1-1 - TRBV6-5 CASSRGTDREAFF TGTGCCAGCAGCCGCGGGACAGACCGTGAAGCTTTCTTT